This entry features one T cell receptor beta chain sequence. Its specificity is not known. This entry belongs to a study of T cells in Graves' hyperthyroidism and ophthalmopathy. Broader study findings: Most thyroid clonotypes that were expanded above 0.001 also turned up in blood.

RNA transcripts were the template for amplifying TCR beta CDR3 regions. The HTBI primer set was used in a first-round RT-PCR of the TCR CDR3. TCRdb reprocessed the multiplex PCR reads via MiXCR and lists one record per CDR3 protein. Of 400,000 or so distinct CDR3 sequences listed, more than 13% are singletons. The CDR3 consists of 16 residues. CDR1 is KGHSH and CDR2 is LQKENI in the germline V gene. V lost 4 bases, J lost 4 bases, and 9 bases stayed unmatched. This TCR was sampled from a man aged 50-60 years with Graves' ophthalmopathy. The specimen sequenced was blood. The chain has TRBV18 and TRBJ2-4, with 8 bases lining up with TRBD2. The CDR3 DNA follows: TGTGCCAGCTCACTCTCTAGCGGGCAAGTTAAAAACATTCAGTACTTC. Residues: CASSLSSGQVKNIQYF.